The rows below give T cell receptor beta chains drawn from one sample of a study of vaccination effects on CD4 cells after COVID-19. Sequencing was performed with immunoSEQ multiplex PCR; in TCRdb, only in-frame clones are kept and a portion is missing. The data contain around 79,000 clones, 78% of them singletons. Their recognized antigens are unknown. The sequencing here drew on CD4+ T cells from PBMCs cultured with SARS-CoV-2 spike peptides, taken before COVID-19 vaccination. These receptors were taken from a human donor who received a COVID-19 vaccine. Both conserved end residues are part of each CDR3. Fields, in order: D gene, J gene, V gene, clone size, CDR3 DNA, CDR3 protein. D genes are given only for firm matches. The listing skips clone size in some rows; elsewhere it reads once, few, many or a size class.

>-|TRBJ1-5|TRBV18|-
TGTGCCAGCTCAAGCGGACAGAACAATCAGCCCCAGCATTTT
CASSSGQNNQPQHF
>-|TRBJ1-1|TRBV27|few
TGTGCCAGCAGTATTCAACAAGGATCTGAAGCTTTCTTT
CASSIQQGSEAFF
>TRBD1|TRBJ2-3|TRBV7-3|-
TGTGCCAGCAGCGCCCAAGGACAGGGAAGCACAGATACGCAGTATTTT
CASSAQGQGSTDTQYF
>-|TRBJ1-3|TRBV19|-
TGTGCCAGTAGTATTGACGGCAATTCTGGAAACACCATATATTTT
CASSIDGNSGNTIYF
>TRBD1|TRBJ1-5|TRBV28|-
TGTGCCAGCAGTATTACAGGGGGCGTTCAGCCCCAGCATTTT
CASSITGGVQPQHF
>TRBD1|TRBJ1-3|TRBV10-3|-
TGTGCCATCGGGGACAGGGAGGATACCATATATTTT
CAIGDREDTIYF
>TRBD2|TRBJ2-3|TRBV3-1/TRBV3-2|-
TGTGCCAGCAGCCAATTTGGTCTATATTCCGGTAGCGGGGGGACCACAGATACGCAGTATTTT
CASSQFGLYSGSGGTTDTQYF
>TRBD1|TRBJ2-3|TRBV24-1|-
TGTGCCACCAGTGATTTTAAGGGGGCTAGCACAGATACGCAGTATTTT
CATSDFKGASTDTQYF
>TRBD1|TRBJ1-5|TRBV7-2|-
TGTGCCAGCAGCTTACTGACAGGGGGACTTCAGCCCCAGCATTTT
CASSLLTGGLQPQHF
>-|TRBJ2-2|TRBV9|-
TGTGCCAGCAGCGTAGAGCCTATATCCGGGGAGCTGTTTTTT
CASSVEPISGELFF
>-|TRBJ1-4|TRBV6-5|-
TGTGCCAGCAGTTACTCCATGGCAGGGAGAATCGAAAAACTGTTTTTT
CASSYSMAGRIEKLFF
>TRBD2|TRBJ2-3|TRBV19|-
TGTGCCAGTAGTATAGATAGAATAGCGGGGAGGACGCAGTATTTT
CASSIDRIAGRTQYF
>-|TRBJ2-2|TRBV24-1|-
TGTGCCACCAGTGAGGCGGCCAGGGGACCCGGGGAGCTGTTTTTT
CATSEAARGPGELFF
>-|TRBJ1-5|TRBV27|few
TGTGCCAGCAGCCTCCGGGAGGGTGGCAATCAGCCCCAGCATTTT
CASSLREGGNQPQHF
>-|TRBJ1-5|TRBV28|few
TGTGCCAGCAGTCCCCTCATAAGGCCCCAGCATTTT
CASSPLIRPQHF
>TRBD1|TRBJ2-3|TRBV14|-
TGTGCCAGCAGCCAATATGTCGGGACAGGGCCAGATACGCAGTATTTT
CASSQYVGTGPDTQYF
>TRBD1|TRBJ1-2|TRBV6-5|-
TGTGCCAGCAGAATACAGGGGGTTAAGGATGGCTACACCTTC
CASRIQGVKDGYTF
>TRBD1|TRBJ2-5|TRBV5-8|-
TGTGCCAGCAGCTCGACCGGGACAGGTAGACAAGAGACCCAGTACTTC
CASSSTGTGRQETQYF
>-|TRBJ1-5|TRBV27|-
TGTGCCAGCAGTTTAAGCGGTCAGGGTCTAGGTTCGCGCAATCAGCCCCAGCATTTT
CASSLSGQGLGSRNQPQHF
>TRBD2|TRBJ2-1|TRBV5-4|-
TGTGCCAGCAGCGCGCTAGGGACTAGCGGGGGGACCTACAATGAGCAGTTCTTC
CASSALGTSGGTYNEQFF
>TRBD1|TRBJ1-3|TRBV6-5|-
TGTGCCAGCAACGACAGGGCCGGGGGAGGAAACACCATATATTTT
CASNDRAGGGNTIYF
>-|TRBJ1-1|TRBV2|-
TGTGCCAGCAGTTCCCGGGGGGGGTTAGGGACTTTCTTT
CASSSRGGLGTFF